This TCR beta chain was recovered during a study of blood T cell repertoires in COVID-19. The V end was cut by 5 bases, the J end by 3 bases, with 15 bases between. CDR3 length: 15 residues. Germline V gene lookup returns CDR1 PRHDT and CDR2 FYEKMQ (reference sequence). The repertoire was sequenced with immunoSEQ multiplex PCR; TCRdb's copy has only in-frame clones and lacks some. The sample carries about 230,000 clones, roughly 83% recorded once. The sequencing input was peripheral blood. This clonotype was obtained from a man in his forties or fifties with acute or convalescent COVID-19. The chain carries TRBV13 and TRBJ2-3; D is unresolved. Here the CDR3 DNA reads TGTGCCAGCAGCCCCGGCGACTCACGGACAGATACGCAGTATTTT. Its translation: CASSPGDSRTDTQYF.